Shown below are 8 T cell receptor beta chains from a single sample sequenced in a study of early T cells in non-severe SARS-CoV-2 infection. TCRdb passed the 5' RACE reads through MiXCR, listing each CDR3 protein once. The data show about 110,000 distinct CDR3 sequences, 11% seen once. The sample consisted of whole blood. The receptors here all came from an adult who was a healthcare worker with PCR-confirmed SARS-CoV-2 infection or an uninfected control (not recorded which).

A few counts support this clonotype. The chain is built from TRBV5-1 and TRBJ2-1; D gene ambiguous. CDR3 length equals 14 residues. V was clipped by 2 bases and J by 7 bases, with 13 bases between them. Germline V lookup: CDR1 SGHRS, CDR2 YFSETQ. CDR3 sequence reads: CASSLGFVGNEQFF. The CDR3 DNA is TGCGCCAGCAGCTTAGGCTTCGTCGGGAATGAGCAGTTCTTC.

The chain joins TRBV7-9 to TRBJ1-5; D is unclear. The V end was cut by 1 base, the J end by 2 bases, with 12 bases between. Germline CDR1 and CDR2: SEHNR and FQNEAQ (reference sequence). This CDR3 is built from 16 residues. In DNA form, the CDR3 reads TGTGCCAGCAGCTTAGGGGAGCTTACGCGCAATCAGCCCCAGCATTTT. Its translation: CASSLGELTRNQPQHF.

This clonotype appeared a few times. The chain is built from TRBV10-3 and TRBJ2-3, with D tentatively TRBD1 or TRBD2 (5 bases each). V gave up 7 bases and J gave up 2 bases, with 13 bases separating them. The CDR3 length is 14 residues. Germline V gene lookup returns CDR1 ENHRY and CDR2 SYGVKD. For the CDR3, the DNA is TGTGCCATCAAGGGGAGCGGTACCACAGATACGCAGTATTTT. Its protein product is CAIKGSGTTDTQYF.

This clonotype was observed a handful of times. The chain combines TRBV19 with TRBJ1-4; no reliable D call. Looked up from germline, CDR1 is LNHDA and CDR2 is SQIVND (reference sequence). The CDR3 is 13 amino acids. V was pared by 1 base and J by 12 bases, with 12 bases between. Here the CDR3 reads CASSIGSGGELFF. The CDR3 nucleotides read TGTGCCAGTAGTATAGGGTCCGGCGGCGAACTGTTTTTT. The whole variable domain, remainder taken from reference TRBV19 and TRBJ1-4, is DGGITQSPKYLFRKEGQNVTLSCEQNLNHDAMYWYRQDPGQGLRLIYYSQIVNDFQKGDIAEGYSVSREKKESFPLTVTSAQKNPTAFYLCASSIGSGGELFFGSGTQLSVL.

This clonotype was seen many times. The rearrangement joins TRBV7-9 to TRBJ1-2, with a weak D call TRBD1 (5 bases). V shed 6 bases and J shed 4 bases, with 18 bases lying between them. The CDR3 runs to 15 residues. CDR1 is SEHNR and CDR2 is FQNEAQ in the germline V gene (reference sequence). For the CDR3, the DNA is TGTGCCAGCAGTACCGACCGACAGCAAATCTATGGCTACACCTTC. Its protein is CASSTDRQQIYGYTF.

This clonotype was seen ten or more times. This chain uses TRBV12-3 or TRBV12-4 with TRBJ1-5; D possibly corresponds to TRBD1 (6 bases). The CDR3 spans 17 residues. Deletions cut 7 bases from V and 3 bases from J, with 22 bases between. The CDR3 sequence: CASTLRGTRVSNQPQHF. The CDR3 nucleotides read TGTGCCAGCACTCTACGAGGGACACGGGTCTCCAATCAGCCCCAGCATTTT.

This clonotype was seen at least ten times. This chain uses TRBV20-1 with TRBJ2-7; D might be TRBD1 or TRBD2, each matching 7 bases. The ends were cut back, 5 bases at V and 5 bases at J, with 22 bases in the middle. Germline lookup yields CDR1 DFQATT and CDR2 SNEGSKA (reference sequence). The CDR3 sequence is 15 residues long. The CDR3 spells CSASLNDREGDEQYF. CDR3 bases: TGCAGTGCTTCCCTAAACGACAGGGAGGGCGACGAGCAGTACTTC.

In this sample, this clonotype turned up many times. The CDR3 spells CASSPGRGSGPDTQYF. The CDR3, as DNA: TGTGCCAGCAGTCCGGGACGGGGGTCGGGGCCAGATACGCAGTATTTT. The chain couples TRBV12-3 or TRBV12-4 to TRBJ2-3; D is possibly TRBD2 (6 bases). Trimming removed 5 bases from V and 4 bases from J, with 19 bases in between. This CDR3 spans 16 amino acids.